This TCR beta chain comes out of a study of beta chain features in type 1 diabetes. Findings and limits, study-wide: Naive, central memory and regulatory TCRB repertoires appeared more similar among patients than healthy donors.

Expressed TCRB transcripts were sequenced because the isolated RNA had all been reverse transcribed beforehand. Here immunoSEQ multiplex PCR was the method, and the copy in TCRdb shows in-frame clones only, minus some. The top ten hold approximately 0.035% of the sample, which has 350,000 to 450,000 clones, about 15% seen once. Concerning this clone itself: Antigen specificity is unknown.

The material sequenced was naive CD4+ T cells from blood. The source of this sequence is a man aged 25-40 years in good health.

The CDR3, as DNA: TGTGCCAGTAGTTCACCGGGACTTCTGTACAATGAGCAGTTCTTC. Translated: CASSSPGLLYNEQFF. The chain is built from TRBV19 and TRBJ2-1, with D possibly matching TRBD2 (6 bases). Looked up from germline, CDR1 is LNHDA and CDR2 is SQIVND (reference sequence). Trimming stripped 5 bases from V and 4 bases from J, with 15 bases between. The CDR3 is 15 residues long.